Ten or more counts support the clone carrying this TCR beta chain. These data originate in a study of Graves' ophthalmopathy and Graves' hyperthyroidism. The study amplified TCR beta CDR3 regions using RNA transcripts. HTBI-primed RT-PCR formed the first round, and a multiplex PCR formed the second. TCRdb called the multiplex PCR reads again in MiXCR, with one record for every CDR3 protein. The sample consists of over 200,000 distinct CDR3 sequences, under 30% of them appearing once. In germline, CDR1 is MNHEY, CDR2 SVGEGT. This CDR3 contains 15 residues. The V end lost 8 bases, the J end lost 0 bases, and 17 bases lay between the germline ends.

The chain joins TRBV6-2 or TRBV6-3 to TRBJ2-7; D is possibly TRBD1 or TRBD2 (5 bases each). The source material was peripheral blood. The TCR was taken from a man aged 45 to 65 with Graves' ophthalmopathy. CDR3 residues: CASWDPGTNSYEQYF. The CDR3 DNA reads as TGTGCCAGCTGGGATCCGGGGACCAACTCCTACGAGCAGTACTTC.